What follows are 2 T cell receptor beta chains derived from one specimen sequenced in a study of T cell changes during pregnancy in multiple sclerosis. Measured with immunoSEQ multiplex PCR; TCRdb has only the in-frame clones, and not every one. Among about 36,000 clones listed, more than 75% were seen once. The specimen comprised CD4+ T cells from peripheral blood mononuclear cells, sampled in the first trimester of pregnancy. Receptors were obtained from a female donor with multiple sclerosis, enrolled in a pregnancy study.

V and J are TRBV5-4 and TRBJ2-1, with 10 positions matching TRBD2. Germline CDR1 and CDR2: SGHNT and YYREEE (reference sequence). The CDR3 extends over 15 amino acids. The junction had 10 bases not matched to a gene; V was cut back by 3 bases and J by 10 bases. The CDR3 region has the DNA TGTGCCAGCAGCTCTAGCGGGAGTTTGCCCGCGGAGCAGTTCTTC. It is translated as CASSSSGSLPAEQFF. Based on the CDR3 plus reference TRBV5-4 and TRBJ2-1, the full variable domain is ETGVTQSPTHLIKTRGQQVTLRCSSQSGHNTVSWYQQALGQGPQFIFQYYREEENGRGNFPPRFSGLQFPNYSSELNVNALELDDSALYLCASSSSGSLPAEQFFGPGTRLTVL.

CDR3 bases: TGTGCCAGCAGCTTACTCGGCGGGAGTCAGGACGAGCAGTACTTC. Protein product: CASSLLGGSQDEQYF. The V gene is TRBV7-3, the J gene TRBJ2-7; 7 positions agree with TRBD2. V was clipped by 2 bases and J by 5 bases; unmatched bases: 9. The germline V gene has CDR1 SGHTA and CDR2 FQGTGA. The CDR3 totals 15 residues.